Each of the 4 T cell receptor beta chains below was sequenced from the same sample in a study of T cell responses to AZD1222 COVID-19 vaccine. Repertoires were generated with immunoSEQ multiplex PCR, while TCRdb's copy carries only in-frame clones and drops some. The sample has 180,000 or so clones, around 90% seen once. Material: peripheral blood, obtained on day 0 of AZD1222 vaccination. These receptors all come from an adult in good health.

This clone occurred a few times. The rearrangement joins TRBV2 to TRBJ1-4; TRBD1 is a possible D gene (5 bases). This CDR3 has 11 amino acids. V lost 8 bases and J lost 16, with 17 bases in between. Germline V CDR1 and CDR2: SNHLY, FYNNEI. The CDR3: CASQAYGAAFF. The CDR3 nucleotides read TGTGCCAGCCAGGCGTACGGGGCGGCGTTTTTT. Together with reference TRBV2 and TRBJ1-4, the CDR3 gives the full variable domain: EPEVTQTPSHQVTQMGQEVILRCVPISNHLYFYWYRQILGQKVEFLVSFYNNEISEKSEIFDDQFSVERPDGSNFTLKIRSTKLEDSAMYFCASQAYGAAFFGSGTQLSVL.

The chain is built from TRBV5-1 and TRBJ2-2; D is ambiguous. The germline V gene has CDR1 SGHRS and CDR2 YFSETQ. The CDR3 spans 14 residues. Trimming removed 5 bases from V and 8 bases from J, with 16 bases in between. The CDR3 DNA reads TGCGCCAGCAGGACCGCCGTCTTAGCAGGGGAGCTGTTTTTT. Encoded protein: CASRTAVLAGELFF.

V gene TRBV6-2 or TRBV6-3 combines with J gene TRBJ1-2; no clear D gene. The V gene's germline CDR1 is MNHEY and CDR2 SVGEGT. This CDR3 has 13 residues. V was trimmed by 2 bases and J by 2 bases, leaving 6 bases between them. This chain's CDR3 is CASSYGGNYGYTF. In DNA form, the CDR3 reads TGTGCCAGCAGTTACGGCGGAAACTATGGCTACACCTTC.

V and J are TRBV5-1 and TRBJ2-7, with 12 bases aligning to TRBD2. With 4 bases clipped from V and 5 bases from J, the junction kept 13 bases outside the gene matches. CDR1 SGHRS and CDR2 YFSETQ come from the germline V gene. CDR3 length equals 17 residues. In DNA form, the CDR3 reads TGCGCCAGCAGCCCAAGATCTCCTAGCGGGGGGGCGCACGAGCAGTACTTC. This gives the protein CASSPRSPSGGAHEQYF.